This is a list of T cell receptor beta chains from one sample in a study of T cells after posttransplantation cyclophosphamide. Sequencing used immunoSEQ multiplex PCR; TCRdb keeps in-frame clones, though not all of them. Observed in the sample are approximately 10,000 clones, none of them singletons. Sequenced here: PBMCs, sampled after allogeneic stem cell transplant with posttransplant cyclophosphamide. These receptors originate from a female patient aged 40-50 years who received an allogeneic stem cell transplant from a related donor, was CMV-positive, and had no GVHD. Some T cells may arise from the graft donor. Each CDR3 is given with its conserved first and last residue. The order of the fields is D gene, J gene, V gene, clone size, CDR3 protein, CDR3 DNA. The D gene is left open where the match is weak. Size is omitted from some rows. Given values are once, few, many or a class for expanded clones.

D gene: .
J gene: TRBJ2-7
V gene: TRBV4-2
clone size: few
CDR3 protein: CASSQVPPINPGDEQYF
CDR3 DNA: TGTGCCAGCAGCCAAGTCCCTCCGATAAACCCAGGGGACGAGCAGTACTTC

D gene: TRBD1
J gene: TRBJ2-7
V gene: TRBV19
clone size: many
CDR3 protein: CASRNRGTTYEQYF
CDR3 DNA: TGTGCCAGTAGAAACAGGGGGACGACCTACGAGCAGTACTTC

D gene: TRBD1
J gene: TRBJ1-6
V gene: TRBV2
clone size: many
CDR3 protein: CASSTGERFFSPLHF
CDR3 DNA: TGTGCCAGCAGTACAGGGGAAAGATTTTTCTCACCCCTCCACTTT

D gene: TRBD2
J gene: TRBJ2-5
V gene: TRBV5-4
clone size: many
CDR3 protein: CASSLSGGVQETQYF
CDR3 DNA: TGTGCCAGCAGCCTCTCCGGGGGGGTTCAAGAGACCCAGTACTTC

D gene: .
J gene: TRBJ1-2
V gene: TRBV7-8
clone size: many
CDR3 protein: CASSPQGTGGFYGYTF
CDR3 DNA: TGTGCCAGCAGCCCCCAAGGGACCGGGGGGTTCTATGGCTACACCTTC

D gene: TRBD2
J gene: TRBJ2-5
V gene: TRBV14
clone size: many
CDR3 protein: CASSDPGLKETQYF
CDR3 DNA: TGTGCCAGCAGCGACCCGGGACTAAAAGAGACCCAGTACTTC

D gene: .
J gene: TRBJ2-2
V gene: TRBV9
clone size: many
CDR3 protein: CASSVGLGVAGSRTGELFF
CDR3 DNA: TGTGCCAGCAGCGTAGGCCTTGGGGTCGCAGGGAGTCGAACCGGGGAGCTGTTTTTT

D gene: .
J gene: TRBJ2-2
V gene: TRBV7-2
clone size: many
CDR3 protein: CASSSGPGTGELFF
CDR3 DNA: TGTGCCAGCAGCTCAGGTCCAGGCACCGGGGAGCTGTTTTTT

D gene: TRBD1
J gene: TRBJ1-2
V gene: TRBV5-1
clone size: many
CDR3 protein: CASSLGTGPYGYTF
CDR3 DNA: TGCGCCAGCAGCTTGGGGACAGGCCCTTATGGCTACACCTTC

D gene: TRBD2
J gene: TRBJ2-4
V gene: TRBV11-2
clone size: many
CDR3 protein: CASRPLATNIQYF
CDR3 DNA: TGTGCCAGCCGCCCACTAGCGACAAACATTCAGTACTTC

D gene: .
J gene: TRBJ2-7
V gene: TRBV28
clone size: many
CDR3 protein: CASSLASDRNYEQYF
CDR3 DNA: TGTGCCAGCAGTTTGGCTTCCGACAGGAACTACGAGCAGTACTTC

D gene: .
J gene: TRBJ2-7
V gene: TRBV27
clone size: many
CDR3 protein: CASSVSRDTSLYEQYF
CDR3 DNA: TGTGCCAGCAGTGTCTCACGGGACACGAGTCTCTACGAGCAGTACTTC

D gene: TRBD2
J gene: TRBJ2-5
V gene: TRBV7-2
clone size: few
CDR3 protein: CASTGMLGLATAQYF
CDR3 DNA: TGTGCCAGCACCGGAATGTTGGGACTAGCCACGGCCCAGTACTTC

D gene: TRBD2
J gene: TRBJ2-3
V gene: TRBV2
clone size: many
CDR3 protein: CASSSSGYTDTQYF
CDR3 DNA: TGTGCCAGCAGTTCTAGCGGTTACACAGATACGCAGTATTTT

D gene: .
J gene: TRBJ2-1
V gene: TRBV9
clone size: many
CDR3 protein: CASSVRVNNEQFF
CDR3 DNA: TGTGCCAGCAGCGTGAGGGTGAACAATGAGCAGTTCTTC

D gene: .
J gene: TRBJ1-6
V gene: TRBV5-1
clone size: many
CDR3 protein: CASSLRRDSPLHF
CDR3 DNA: TGCGCCAGCAGCTTGAGGAGGGATTCACCCCTCCACTTT

D gene: .
J gene: TRBJ1-2
V gene: TRBV29-1
clone size: .
CDR3 protein: CSAGVLRGYTF
CDR3 DNA: TGCAGCGCAGGCGTCCTTAGGGGCTACACCTTC

D gene: .
J gene: TRBJ1-2
V gene: TRBV18
clone size: many
CDR3 protein: CASSPPAGTNYGYTF
CDR3 DNA: TGTGCCAGCTCACCACCGGCAGGGACTAACTATGGCTACACCTTC

D gene: .
J gene: TRBJ2-7
V gene: TRBV4-1
clone size: many
CDR3 protein: CASSLVEGADEQYF
CDR3 DNA: TGCGCCAGCAGCCTCGTGGAGGGGGCGGACGAGCAGTACTTC

D gene: .
J gene: TRBJ1-1
V gene: TRBV19
clone size: many
CDR3 protein: CASSRPSTSTEAFF
CDR3 DNA: TGTGCCAGTAGTAGGCCCAGTACGAGCACTGAAGCTTTCTTT

D gene: TRBD2
J gene: TRBJ2-3
V gene: TRBV7-2
clone size: .
CDR3 protein: CASSLGGTRVLDTQYF
CDR3 DNA: TGTGCCAGCAGCTTAGGTGGGACTAGGGTTTTAGATACGCAGTATTTT

D gene: TRBD1
J gene: TRBJ2-1
V gene: TRBV15
clone size: many
CDR3 protein: CATSRPGTAFQFF
CDR3 DNA: TGTGCCACCAGCAGACCGGGGACAGCCTTCCAGTTCTTC

D gene: TRBD1
J gene: TRBJ1-5
V gene: TRBV6-1
clone size: many
CDR3 protein: CASSTGGEQPQHF
CDR3 DNA: TGTGCCAGCAGCACAGGGGGCGAGCAGCCCCAGCATTTT

D gene: TRBD1
J gene: TRBJ1-1
V gene: TRBV7-9
clone size: many
CDR3 protein: CASSLRRGQGKNTEAFF
CDR3 DNA: TGTGCCAGCAGCTTAAGACGTGGACAGGGAAAGAACACTGAAGCTTTCTTT

D gene: .
J gene: TRBJ2-7
V gene: TRBV2
clone size: many
CDR3 protein: CASSTGRFYEQYF
CDR3 DNA: TGTGCCAGCAGTACAGGGCGGTTTTACGAGCAGTACTTC

D gene: .
J gene: TRBJ1-2
V gene: TRBV30
clone size: few
CDR3 protein: CAWSVLEGQGWAGYTF
CDR3 DNA: TGTGCCTGGAGTGTACTCGAAGGGCAGGGGTGGGCTGGCTACACCTTC

D gene: TRBD1
J gene: TRBJ2-1
V gene: TRBV24-1
clone size: many
CDR3 protein: CATGAGGKQFF
CDR3 DNA: TGTGCCACCGGGGCAGGGGGCAAGCAGTTCTTC

D gene: .
J gene: TRBJ2-2
V gene: TRBV28
clone size: many
CDR3 protein: CASSPQGKGGTGELFF
CDR3 DNA: TGTGCCAGCAGTCCCCAGGGGAAAGGGGGCACCGGGGAGCTGTTTTTT

D gene: TRBD1
J gene: TRBJ1-6
V gene: TRBV6-1
clone size: many
CDR3 protein: CASSGRTGGQSPLHF
CDR3 DNA: TGTGCCAGCAGTGGCAGGACAGGGGGACAGTCACCCCTCCACTTT

D gene: TRBD1
J gene: TRBJ2-7
V gene: TRBV7-9
clone size: many
CDR3 protein: CASSLVYRGLDEQYF
CDR3 DNA: TGTGCCAGCAGCTTGGTTTACAGGGGTCTCGACGAGCAGTACTTC

D gene: .
J gene: TRBJ2-2
V gene: TRBV7-2
clone size: many
CDR3 protein: CASSPEGLATGELFF
CDR3 DNA: TGTGCCAGCAGCCCGGAGGGCTTAGCGACCGGGGAGCTGTTTTTT

D gene: TRBD1
J gene: TRBJ2-1
V gene: TRBV29-1
clone size: many
CDR3 protein: CSVSGQGVYNEQFF
CDR3 DNA: TGCAGCGTGTCGGGACAGGGGGTCTACAATGAGCAGTTCTTC

D gene: TRBD1
J gene: TRBJ2-7
V gene: TRBV25-1
clone size: many
CDR3 protein: CASRGQTSYEQYF
CDR3 DNA: TGTGCCAGCAGGGGACAGACCTCCTACGAGCAGTACTTC

D gene: .
J gene: TRBJ1-1
V gene: TRBV15
clone size: many
CDR3 protein: CATSPFRGSAEAFF
CDR3 DNA: TGTGCCACCAGTCCGTTCAGGGGTTCCGCTGAAGCTTTCTTT

D gene: TRBD1
J gene: TRBJ2-5
V gene: TRBV7-2
clone size: many
CDR3 protein: CASSLGDRGRETQYF
CDR3 DNA: TGTGCCAGCAGCTTAGGGGACAGGGGGCGCGAGACCCAGTACTTC

D gene: .
J gene: TRBJ1-2
V gene: TRBV7-9
clone size: many
CDR3 protein: CASSHTTNNYGYTF
CDR3 DNA: TGTGCCAGCAGCCACACAACAAACAACTATGGCTACACCTTC

D gene: .
J gene: TRBJ2-3
V gene: TRBV11-1
clone size: many
CDR3 protein: CASSYGTVASTDTQYF
CDR3 DNA: TGTGCCAGCAGCTACGGGACTGTCGCTAGCACAGATACGCAGTATTTT

D gene: .
J gene: TRBJ2-5
V gene: TRBV28
clone size: .
CDR3 protein: CASSLWGGLAEFQETQYF
CDR3 DNA: TGTGCCAGCAGTTTATGGGGGGGGCTAGCGGAGTTCCAAGAGACCCAGTACTTC

D gene: TRBD1
J gene: TRBJ1-5
V gene: TRBV24-1
clone size: many
CDR3 protein: CATSNRGNQPQHF
CDR3 DNA: TGTGCCACCAGCAACAGGGGGAATCAGCCCCAGCATTTT

D gene: TRBD1
J gene: TRBJ2-7
V gene: TRBV9
clone size: many
CDR3 protein: CASSIGQGTAYEQYF
CDR3 DNA: TGTGCCAGTAGTATCGGACAGGGGACGGCCTACGAGCAGTACTTC

D gene: .
J gene: TRBJ2-5
V gene: TRBV5-1
clone size: many
CDR3 protein: CASSRDWGLGTQYF
CDR3 DNA: TGCGCCAGCAGCCGTGACTGGGGACTTGGGACCCAGTACTTC

D gene: .
J gene: TRBJ1-1
V gene: TRBV29-1
clone size: many
CDR3 protein: CSRWAGPLDISSEAFF
CDR3 DNA: TGCAGTAGATGGGCAGGGCCTCTAGACATTTCCTCTGAAGCTTTCTTT

D gene: .
J gene: TRBJ1-3
V gene: TRBV6-5
clone size: many
CDR3 protein: CASRTPGVGNTIYF
CDR3 DNA: TGTGCCAGCAGGACGCCAGGGGTGGGAAACACCATATATTTT

D gene: .
J gene: TRBJ2-7
V gene: TRBV10-3
clone size: many
CDR3 protein: CAISESEGEYEQYF
CDR3 DNA: TGTGCCATCAGTGAGTCCGAGGGGGAATACGAGCAGTACTTC

D gene: TRBD1
J gene: TRBJ1-5
V gene: TRBV7-8
clone size: many
CDR3 protein: CASSSGDRIQPQHF
CDR3 DNA: TGTGCCAGCAGCTCCGGGGACAGGATTCAGCCCCAGCATTTT

D gene: .
J gene: TRBJ2-1
V gene: TRBV12-3/TRBV12-4
clone size: many
CDR3 protein: CASSFTESNEQFF
CDR3 DNA: TGTGCCAGTAGTTTTACAGAAAGCAATGAGCAGTTCTTC

D gene: .
J gene: TRBJ1-6
V gene: TRBV4-1
clone size: many
CDR3 protein: CASSQASSPLHF
CDR3 DNA: TGCGCCAGCAGCCAAGCCTCGTCACCCCTCCACTTT

D gene: TRBD1
J gene: TRBJ2-5
V gene: TRBV5-1
clone size: medium-sized
CDR3 protein: CASSGPRGRVETQYF
CDR3 DNA: TGCGCCAGCAGCGGCCCCAGGGGGCGGGTAGAGACCCAGTACTTC

D gene: .
J gene: TRBJ2-1
V gene: TRBV27
clone size: many
CDR3 protein: CASSRQLRDNEQFF
CDR3 DNA: TGTGCCAGCAGTCGGCAATTAAGGGACAATGAGCAGTTCTTC

D gene: .
J gene: TRBJ1-4
V gene: TRBV5-4
clone size: many
CDR3 protein: CASSPNARGPNEKLFF
CDR3 DNA: TGTGCCAGCAGCCCGAATGCCAGGGGCCCTAATGAAAAACTGTTTTTT

D gene: .
J gene: TRBJ1-2
V gene: TRBV4-2
clone size: many
CDR3 protein: CASSQEQGDGYTF
CDR3 DNA: TGTGCCAGCAGCCAAGAGCAGGGTGATGGCTACACCTTC

D gene: TRBD1
J gene: TRBJ1-2
V gene: TRBV19
clone size: many
CDR3 protein: CASTPSRGQSYGYTF
CDR3 DNA: TGTGCCAGTACCCCTAGCAGGGGGCAGAGCTATGGCTACACCTTC

D gene: .
J gene: TRBJ1-4
V gene: TRBV6-6
clone size: many
CDR3 protein: CASSYSDGEKLFF
CDR3 DNA: TGTGCCAGCAGTTACTCTGACGGGGAAAAACTGTTTTTT

D gene: .
J gene: TRBJ1-5
V gene: TRBV27
clone size: .
CDR3 protein: CASSFTGRGDGNQPQHF
CDR3 DNA: TGTGCCAGCAGTTTCACAGGGAGAGGCGATGGCAATCAGCCCCAGCATTTT

D gene: TRBD1
J gene: TRBJ1-6
V gene: TRBV11-1
clone size: many
CDR3 protein: CASSPRTGLNNSPLHF
CDR3 DNA: TGTGCCAGCAGCCCAAGGACAGGGCTGAATAATTCACCCCTCCACTTT